These T cell receptor beta chains were read from a single sample in a study of response to subunit inactivated influenza vaccine. TCRdb passed the RT-PCR reads through MiXCR, listing each CDR3 protein once. The sample has some 570,000 distinct CDR3 sequences, about 11% seen once. The same specimen was also included in a second study, on T cells expressing NK-cell markers.

The specimen comprised PBMCs from blood, sampled on the day of vaccination. These receptor sequences come from a man aged 50 to 60 who received an inactivated influenza vaccine. Both conserved end residues are trimmed from each CDR3. The order of the fields is V gene, J gene, CDR3 protein.

V: TRBV5-6
J: TRBJ2-7
CDR3: ASSLPGQWTSVDEQY

V: TRBV20-1
J: TRBJ2-7
CDR3: SARDPGTGVVVGYEQY

V: TRBV12-3/TRBV12-4
J: TRBJ1-2
CDR3: ASSFWQTNYGYT

V: TRBV6-4
J: TRBJ1-1
CDR3: ASSERPGRLVSEAF

V: TRBV29-1
J: TRBJ2-7
CDR3: SARGGAVYEQY

V: TRBV12-3/TRBV12-4
J: TRBJ1-1
CDR3: ASRDLRGEAF

V: TRBV7-9
J: TRBJ2-1
CDR3: ASSVPTGGLQF

V: TRBV3-1
J: TRBJ1-2
CDR3: ASSQKGTSGYT

V: TRBV5-1
J: TRBJ2-7
CDR3: ASSPVGLYEQY

V: TRBV27
J: TRBJ1-6
CDR3: ASSNGNSPLH

V: TRBV19
J: TRBJ1-4
CDR3: ASSMVLEKLF

V: TRBV20-1
J: TRBJ2-5
CDR3: SATRQGARETQY

V: TRBV14
J: TRBJ1-1
CDR3: ASSQLQGRTEAF

V: TRBV20-1
J: TRBJ1-1
CDR3: SALPGHPEMNTEAF

V: TRBV6-2/TRBV6-3
J: TRBJ1-1
CDR3: ASSYTSEGTEAF

V: TRBV6-1
J: TRBJ2-3
CDR3: ASTDSGASTDTQY

V: TRBV5-1
J: TRBJ2-1
CDR3: ASSLQGDKSYNEQF

V: TRBV12-3/TRBV12-4
J: TRBJ2-3
CDR3: ASSPTSGSGTDTQY

V: TRBV29-1
J: TRBJ2-7
CDR3: SVEEVGTYEQY

V: TRBV30
J: TRBJ1-2
CDR3: AWSARSGARGYGYT

V: TRBV10-3
J: TRBJ2-7
CDR3: AISEGQQTSYEQY

V: TRBV25-1
J: TRBJ2-7
CDR3: ASSHPWTYEQY

V: TRBV25-1
J: TRBJ2-7
CDR3: ASSRMRSYEQY

V: TRBV19
J: TRBJ1-1
CDR3: ASSTLPGQGKTEAF

V: TRBV6-1
J: TRBJ2-2
CDR3: ASREGMGSTGELF

V: TRBV5-4
J: TRBJ2-7
CDR3: ASSPLAGKSYEQY

V: TRBV7-9
J: TRBJ2-3
CDR3: ASSLYWADTQY

V: TRBV7-9
J: TRBJ1-3
CDR3: ALDKDPSSSGNTIY

V: TRBV7-8
J: TRBJ2-1
CDR3: ASSLPPSGAHNEQF

V: TRBV28
J: TRBJ2-3
CDR3: ASRTHNTDTQY

V: TRBV16
J: TRBJ2-2
CDR3: ASSPTTGNTGELF

V: TRBV7-9
J: TRBJ2-3
CDR3: ASSLSLSTDTQY

V: TRBV9
J: TRBJ1-6
CDR3: ASSVDGTANSPLH

V: TRBV11-2
J: TRBJ2-7
CDR3: ASSLAGRRGFSYEQY

V: TRBV13
J: TRBJ2-7
CDR3: ASSAILEGGEQY

V: TRBV6-2/TRBV6-3
J: TRBJ1-5
CDR3: ASTDRGNQPQH

V: TRBV15
J: TRBJ2-5
CDR3: ATSREREGYETQY

V: TRBV18
J: TRBJ2-2
CDR3: ASSPRRSGELF

V: TRBV4-1
J: TRBJ2-5
CDR3: ASSQDFTAGGPREETQY

V: TRBV29-1
J: TRBJ2-1
CDR3: SVAQPGNNEQF